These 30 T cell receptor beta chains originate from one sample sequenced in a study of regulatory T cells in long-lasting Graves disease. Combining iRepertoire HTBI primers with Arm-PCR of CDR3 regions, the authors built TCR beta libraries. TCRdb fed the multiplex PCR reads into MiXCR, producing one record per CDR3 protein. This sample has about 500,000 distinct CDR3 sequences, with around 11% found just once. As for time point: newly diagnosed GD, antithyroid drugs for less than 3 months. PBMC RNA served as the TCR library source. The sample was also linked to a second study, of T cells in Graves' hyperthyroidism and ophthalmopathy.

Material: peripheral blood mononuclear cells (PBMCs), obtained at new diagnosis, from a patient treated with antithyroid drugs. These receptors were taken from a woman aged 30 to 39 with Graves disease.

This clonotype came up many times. The CDR3 DNA reads as TGTGCCAGCAGCTCCCGCGGCAGGTTCTCCTACGAGCAGTACTTC. This translates into CASSSRGRFSYEQYF. The rearrangement joins TRBV7-9 to TRBJ2-7; D gene ambiguous. Germline V gene sequence: CDR1 SEHNR, CDR2 FQNEAQ (reference sequence). The CDR3 contains 15 residues. V gave up 4 bases and J gave up 0 bases, with 13 bases separating them.

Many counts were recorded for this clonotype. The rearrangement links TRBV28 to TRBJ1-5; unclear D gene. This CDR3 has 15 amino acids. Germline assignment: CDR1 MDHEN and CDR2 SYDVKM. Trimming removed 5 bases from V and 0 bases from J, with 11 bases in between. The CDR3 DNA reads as TGTGCCAGCAGTCCGATATCATATAGCAATCAGCCCCAGCATTTT. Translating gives CASSPISYSNQPQHF.

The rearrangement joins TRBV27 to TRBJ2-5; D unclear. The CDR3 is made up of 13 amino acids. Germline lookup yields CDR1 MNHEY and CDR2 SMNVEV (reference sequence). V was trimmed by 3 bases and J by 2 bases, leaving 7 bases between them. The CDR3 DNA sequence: TGTGCCAGCAGTTTTATAAAGCAAGAGACCCAGTACTTC. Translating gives CASSFIKQETQYF.

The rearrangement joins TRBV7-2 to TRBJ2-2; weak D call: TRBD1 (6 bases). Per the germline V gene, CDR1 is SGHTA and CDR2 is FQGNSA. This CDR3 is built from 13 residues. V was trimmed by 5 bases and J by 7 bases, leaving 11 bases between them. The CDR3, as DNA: TGTGCCAGCAGCGACCAGGGGTTCGGGGAGCTGTTTTTT. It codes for CASSDQGFGELFF.

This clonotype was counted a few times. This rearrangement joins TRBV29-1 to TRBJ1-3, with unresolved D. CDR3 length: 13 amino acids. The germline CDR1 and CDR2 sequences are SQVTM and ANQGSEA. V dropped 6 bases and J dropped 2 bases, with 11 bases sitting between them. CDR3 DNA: TGCAGCGTGGCAAAAAGAACTGGAAACACCATATATTTT. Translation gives CSVAKRTGNTIYF.

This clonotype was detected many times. In DNA form, the CDR3 reads TGTGCCATCAGAACACAGGGGGCGCGGACTGAAGCTTTCTTT. It is translated as CAIRTQGARTEAFF. The V gene is TRBV10-3, the J gene TRBJ1-1, with 9 bases that match TRBD1. V was clipped by 6 bases and J by 5 bases; unmatched bases: 7. The V gene's germline CDR1 is ENHRY and CDR2 SYGVKD. This CDR3 contains 14 residues.

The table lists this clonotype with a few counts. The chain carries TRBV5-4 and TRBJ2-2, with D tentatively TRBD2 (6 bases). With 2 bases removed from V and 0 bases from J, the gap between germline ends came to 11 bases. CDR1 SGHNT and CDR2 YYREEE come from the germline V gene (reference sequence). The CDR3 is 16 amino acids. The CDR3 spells CASSFRTIANTGELFF. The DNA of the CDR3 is TGTGCCAGCAGCTTCCGGACTATCGCGAACACCGGGGAGCTGTTTTTT.

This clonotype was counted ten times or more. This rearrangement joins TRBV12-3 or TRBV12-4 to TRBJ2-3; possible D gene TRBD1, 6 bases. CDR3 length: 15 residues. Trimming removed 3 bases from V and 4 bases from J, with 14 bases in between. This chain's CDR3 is CASSLRFRGADTQYF. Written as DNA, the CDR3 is TGTGCCAGCAGTTTGAGGTTCAGGGGCGCAGATACGCAGTATTTT.

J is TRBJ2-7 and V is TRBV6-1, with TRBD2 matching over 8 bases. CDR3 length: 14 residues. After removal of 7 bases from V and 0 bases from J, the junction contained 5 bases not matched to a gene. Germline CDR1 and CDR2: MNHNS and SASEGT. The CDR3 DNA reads TGTGCCAGCACCCACCGGGGGGGCTCCTACGAGCAGTACTTC. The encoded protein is CASTHRGGSYEQYF.

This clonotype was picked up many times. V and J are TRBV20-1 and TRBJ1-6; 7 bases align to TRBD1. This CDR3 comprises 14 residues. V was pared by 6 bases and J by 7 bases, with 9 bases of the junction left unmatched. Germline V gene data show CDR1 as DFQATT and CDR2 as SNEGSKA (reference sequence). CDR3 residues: CSALRTGANSPLHF. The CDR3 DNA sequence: TGCAGTGCCCTCCGGACAGGAGCCAATTCACCCCTCCACTTT.

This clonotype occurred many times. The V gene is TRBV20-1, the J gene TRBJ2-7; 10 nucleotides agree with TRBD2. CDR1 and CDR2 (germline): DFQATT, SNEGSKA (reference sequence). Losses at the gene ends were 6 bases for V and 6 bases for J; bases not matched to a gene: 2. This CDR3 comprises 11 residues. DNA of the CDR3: TGCAGTGCGGCTAGCGGGGGCGAGCAGTACTTC. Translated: CSAASGGEQYF.

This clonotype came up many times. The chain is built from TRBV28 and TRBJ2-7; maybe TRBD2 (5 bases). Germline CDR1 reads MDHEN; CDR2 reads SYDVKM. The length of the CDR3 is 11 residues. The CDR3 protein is CVTGSSYEQYF. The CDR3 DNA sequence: TGTGTTACGGGGAGCTCCTACGAGCAGTACTTC.

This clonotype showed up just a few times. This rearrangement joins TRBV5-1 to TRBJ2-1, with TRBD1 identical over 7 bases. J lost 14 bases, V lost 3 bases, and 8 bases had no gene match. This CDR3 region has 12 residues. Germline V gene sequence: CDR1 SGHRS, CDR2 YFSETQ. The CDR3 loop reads CASSSNDRDKFF. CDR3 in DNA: TGCGCCAGCAGCTCGAATGACAGGGACAAGTTCTTC.

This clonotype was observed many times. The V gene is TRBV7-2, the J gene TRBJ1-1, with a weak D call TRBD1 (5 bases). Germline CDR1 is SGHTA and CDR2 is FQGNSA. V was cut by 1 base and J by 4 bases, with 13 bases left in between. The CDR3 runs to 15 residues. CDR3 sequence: CASSLGPGPITEAFF. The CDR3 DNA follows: TGTGCCAGCAGCTTAGGTCCAGGGCCCATCACTGAAGCTTTCTTT.

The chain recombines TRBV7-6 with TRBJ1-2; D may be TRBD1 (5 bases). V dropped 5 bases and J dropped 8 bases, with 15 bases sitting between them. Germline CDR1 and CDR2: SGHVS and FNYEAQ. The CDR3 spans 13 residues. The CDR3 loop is CASSPREGRGYTF. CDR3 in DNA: TGTGCCAGCAGCCCGCGGGAGGGACGCGGCTACACCTTC.

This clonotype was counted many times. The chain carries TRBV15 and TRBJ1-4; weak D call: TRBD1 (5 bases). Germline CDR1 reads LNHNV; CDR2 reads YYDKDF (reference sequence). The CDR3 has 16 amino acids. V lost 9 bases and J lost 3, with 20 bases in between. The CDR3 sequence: CATGKGRMRANEKLFF. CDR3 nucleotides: TGTGCCACGGGGAAGGGGCGGATGAGGGCTAATGAAAAACTGTTTTTT.

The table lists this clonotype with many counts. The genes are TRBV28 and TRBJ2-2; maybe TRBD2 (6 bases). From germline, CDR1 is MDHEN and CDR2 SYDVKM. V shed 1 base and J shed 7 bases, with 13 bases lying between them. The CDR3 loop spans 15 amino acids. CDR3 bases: TGTGCCAGCAGTTTATCCCCGGGAGATGACGGGGAGCTGTTTTTT. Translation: CASSLSPGDDGELFF.

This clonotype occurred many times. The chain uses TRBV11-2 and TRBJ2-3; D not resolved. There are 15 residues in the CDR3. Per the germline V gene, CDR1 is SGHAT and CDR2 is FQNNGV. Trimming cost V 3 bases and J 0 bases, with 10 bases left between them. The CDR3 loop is CASSFPKASTDTQYF. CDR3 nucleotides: TGTGCCAGCAGCTTTCCTAAAGCTAGCACAGATACGCAGTATTTT.

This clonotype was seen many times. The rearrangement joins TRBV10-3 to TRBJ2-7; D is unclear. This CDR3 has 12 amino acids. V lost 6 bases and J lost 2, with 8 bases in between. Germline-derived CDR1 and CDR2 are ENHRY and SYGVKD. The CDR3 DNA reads TGTGCCATCAGCAGCGAGCCCTACGAGCAGTACTTC. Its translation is CAISSEPYEQYF.

Here the CDR3 DNA reads TGTGCCAGCACCAAATCGACACTCTATAATTCACCCCTCCACTTT. This codes for CASTKSTLYNSPLHF. The chain carries TRBV2 and TRBJ1-6; D is undetermined. The V end lost 7 bases, the J end lost 3 bases, and 13 bases lay between the germline ends. The CDR3 totals 15 residues. Germline-derived CDR1 and CDR2 are SNHLY and FYNNEI.

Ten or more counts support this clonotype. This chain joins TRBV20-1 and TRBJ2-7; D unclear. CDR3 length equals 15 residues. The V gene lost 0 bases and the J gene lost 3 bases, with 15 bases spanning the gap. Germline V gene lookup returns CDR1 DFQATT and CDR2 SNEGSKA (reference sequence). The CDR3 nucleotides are TGCAGTGCTAGAGATAAGATCGGAGTTCGCTACGAGCAGTACTTC. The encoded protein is CSARDKIGVRYEQYF.

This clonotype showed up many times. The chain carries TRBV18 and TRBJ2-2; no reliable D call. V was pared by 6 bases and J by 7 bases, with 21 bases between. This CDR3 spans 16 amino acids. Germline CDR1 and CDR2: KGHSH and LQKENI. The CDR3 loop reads CASSTDIRTAGGELFF. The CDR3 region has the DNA TGTGCCAGCTCGACCGATATTAGGACGGCAGGCGGGGAGCTGTTTTTT.

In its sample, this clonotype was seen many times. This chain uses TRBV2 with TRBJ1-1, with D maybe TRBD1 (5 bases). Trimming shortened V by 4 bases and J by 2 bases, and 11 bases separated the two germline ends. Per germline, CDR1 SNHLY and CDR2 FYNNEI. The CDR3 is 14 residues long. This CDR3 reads CASSARTTNTEAFF. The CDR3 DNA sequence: TGTGCCAGCAGTGCAAGGACAACAAACACTGAAGCTTTCTTT.

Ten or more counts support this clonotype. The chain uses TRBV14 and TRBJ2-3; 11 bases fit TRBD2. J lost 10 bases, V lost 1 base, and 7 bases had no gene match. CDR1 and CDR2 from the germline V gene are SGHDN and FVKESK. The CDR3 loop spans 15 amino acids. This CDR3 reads CASSQGLAGGGSQYF. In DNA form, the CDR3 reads TGTGCCAGCAGCCAAGGGCTAGCGGGAGGCGGATCGCAGTATTTT.

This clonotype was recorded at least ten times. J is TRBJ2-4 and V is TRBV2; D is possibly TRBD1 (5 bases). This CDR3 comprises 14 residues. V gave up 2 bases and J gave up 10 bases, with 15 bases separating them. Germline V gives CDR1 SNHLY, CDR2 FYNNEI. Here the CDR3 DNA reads TGTGCCAGCAGTGAAACAGGCAACTTAGGGATTCAGTACTTC. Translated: CASSETGNLGIQYF.

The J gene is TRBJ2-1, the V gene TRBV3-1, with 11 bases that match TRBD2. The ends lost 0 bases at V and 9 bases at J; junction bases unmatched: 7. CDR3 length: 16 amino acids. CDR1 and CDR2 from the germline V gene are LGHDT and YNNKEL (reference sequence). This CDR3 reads CASSQEGLAEGGEQFF. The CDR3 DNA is TGTGCCAGCAGCCAAGAGGGACTAGCGGAGGGAGGTGAGCAGTTCTTC.

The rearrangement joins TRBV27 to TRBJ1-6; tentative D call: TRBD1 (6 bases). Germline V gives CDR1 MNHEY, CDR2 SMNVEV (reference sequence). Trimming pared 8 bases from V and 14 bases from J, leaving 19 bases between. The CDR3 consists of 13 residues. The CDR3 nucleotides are TGTGCCAGCGGGGGGACACCCGTTTCGACCCTCCACTTT. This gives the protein CASGGTPVSTLHF.

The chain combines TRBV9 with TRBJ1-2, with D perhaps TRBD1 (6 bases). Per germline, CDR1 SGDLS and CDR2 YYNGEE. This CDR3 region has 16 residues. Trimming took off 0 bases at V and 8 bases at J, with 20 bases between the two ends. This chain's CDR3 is CASSVGHVGGAVGYTF. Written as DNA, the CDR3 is TGTGCCAGCAGCGTAGGACATGTCGGGGGCGCGGTCGGCTACACCTTC.

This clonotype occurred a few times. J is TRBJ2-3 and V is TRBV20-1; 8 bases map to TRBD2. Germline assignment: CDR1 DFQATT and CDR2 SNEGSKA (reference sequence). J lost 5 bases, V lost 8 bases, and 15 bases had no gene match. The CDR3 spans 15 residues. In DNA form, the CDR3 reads TGCAGTCAGTTCGGGTCAGCGGGAGACGTAGATACGCAGTATTTT. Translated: CSQFGSAGDVDTQYF.

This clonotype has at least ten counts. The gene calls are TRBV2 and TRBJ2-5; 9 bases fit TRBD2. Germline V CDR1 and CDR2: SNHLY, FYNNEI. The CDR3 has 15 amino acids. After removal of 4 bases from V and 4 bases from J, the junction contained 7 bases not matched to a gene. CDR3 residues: CASSVSGSPGETQYF. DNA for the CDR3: TGTGCCAGCAGTGTTAGCGGGAGCCCGGGAGAGACCCAGTACTTC.